These T cell receptor beta chains were read from a single sample in a study of shared clonotypes between healthy human individuals. Repertoires were generated with immunoSEQ multiplex PCR, while TCRdb's copy carries only in-frame clones and drops some. Of around 450,000 clones detected, about 76% appear once; the ten largest clones hold approximately 13%. The specimen was PBMCs. The receptor source for this set is a woman aged 40 to 50 in good health. Some clones in this sample may be carry-over from other donors' samples. The CDR3 runs from the conserved cysteine through the conserved F or W. Fields, in order: V gene, J gene, clone size, D gene, CDR3 DNA, CDR3 protein. The D gene is left open where the match is weak. Some rows have no size entry. The others give once, few or many, or a class for an expanded clone.

>TRBV27|TRBJ2-1|-|-
TGTGCCAGCCTTTCACAGGGAGACGTCAATGAGCAGTTCTTC
CASLSQGDVNEQFF
>TRBV7-2|TRBJ1-3|-|-
TGTGCCAGCAGCCTATTCCCGGGGGGCACCATATATTTT
CASSLFPGGTIYF
>TRBV7-2|TRBJ2-7|-|TRBD2
TGTGCCAGCAGCTTAGCTAGCGGGAACTACGAGCAGTACTTC
CASSLASGNYEQYF
>TRBV28|TRBJ2-7|once|-
TGTGCCAGCAGTTTGGGCGGATCTACCTACGAGCAGTACTTC
CASSLGGSTYEQYF
>TRBV27|TRBJ1-1|-|-
TGTGCCAGCAGTCTATACGACGGGGTGAACACTGAAGCTTTCTTT
CASSLYDGVNTEAFF
>TRBV25-1|TRBJ2-1|-|TRBD2
TGTGCCACCCAATACCGGGAGGTAAATGAGCAGTTCTTC
CATQYREVNEQFF
>TRBV7-2|TRBJ2-7|-|-
TGTGCCAGCAGCTTAGGGTTTGAGAGCCGCGAGCAGTACTTC
CASSLGFESREQYF
>TRBV14|TRBJ2-1|few|TRBD2
TGTGCCAGCAGCCAAGGGGGGTGGTGGCCTAGCGGGAGAATTTCCCCCACCTACAATGAGCAGTTCTTC
CASSQGGWWPSGRISPTYNEQFF
>TRBV9|TRBJ2-5|-|TRBD2
TGTGCCAGCAGCGTAGGTGGTAGCGGGGGGTCAGAGACCCAGTACTTC
CASSVGGSGGSETQYF
>TRBV11-1|TRBJ2-1|-|TRBD2
TGTGCCAGCAGCCAGAGCGGGAGGGCCGGCAATGAGCAGTTCTTC
CASSQSGRAGNEQFF
>TRBV18|TRBJ2-1|-|TRBD2
TGTGCCAGCTCAATGTCTGGGGTAGCGGGATACGCGGACGATGAGCAGTTCTTC
CASSMSGVAGYADDEQFF
>TRBV6-1|TRBJ1-1|-|-
TGTGCCAGCAGTTGGAGGGAACTGACGAACACTGAAGCTTTCTTT
CASSWRELTNTEAFF
>TRBV7-7|TRBJ1-2|-|-
TGTGCCAGCAGCCACACTTATGGCTACACCTTC
CASSHTYGYTF
>TRBV6-5|TRBJ2-1|-|-
TGTGCCAGCAGCAGCGGACAACGATCGGGCAGTGAGCAGTTCTTC
CASSSGQRSGSEQFF
>TRBV2|TRBJ2-2|-|-
TGTGCCAGCAGGGACGCGAACACCGGGGAGCTGTTTTTT
CASRDANTGELFF
>TRBV6-5|TRBJ2-7|-|TRBD1
TGTGCCAGCAGTTACGTTCTAGGGGGCAGCTACGAGCAGTACTTC
CASSYVLGGSYEQYF
>TRBV28|TRBJ1-1|-|-
TGTGCCACCGGGACCTCCTACACTGAAGCTTTCTTT
CATGTSYTEAFF
>TRBV5-6|TRBJ2-3|-|TRBD2
TGTGCCAGCAGCGGGACTACAGCAGATACGCAGTATTTT
CASSGTTADTQYF
>TRBV6-5|TRBJ2-7|-|-
TGTGCCAGCAGTTACCCGGTGGGGGACTCCTACGAGCAGTACTTC
CASSYPVGDSYEQYF
>TRBV5-6|TRBJ2-7|-|TRBD2
TGTGCCAGCAGCTTTGGGGGACTAGCGGGAGACGAGCAGTACTTC
CASSFGGLAGDEQYF
>TRBV7-3|TRBJ1-1|-|-
TGTGCCAGCAGCTTAACGCCCGAAGCTTTCTTT
CASSLTPEAFF
>TRBV11-2|TRBJ2-2|-|TRBD2
TGTGCCAGCAGCCGACCGACTAGCAGGAACACCGGGGAGCTGTTTTTT
CASSRPTSRNTGELFF
>TRBV28|TRBJ1-2|few|-
TGTGCCAGCAGTGGTCTGGGGGGTTTTGGCTACACCTTC
CASSGLGGFGYTF
>TRBV4-1|TRBJ2-3|-|-
TGCGCCAGCAGCCCCCGGTGGGCCCCAGATACGCAGTATTTT
CASSPRWAPDTQYF
>TRBV7-9|TRBJ1-1|-|TRBD1
TGTGCCAGCAGCTCGACAGGGAAGGACCTTGAAGCTTTCTTT
CASSSTGKDLEAFF
>TRBV28|TRBJ2-7|-|TRBD2
TGTGCCAGCAGTTTGGGGGGGGCTAGCGGGAAAATGAGCGAGCAGTACTTC
CASSLGGASGKMSEQYF
>TRBV2|TRBJ2-5|-|-
TGTGCCAGCAGCCGGGGAGATCAAGAGACCCAGTACTTC
CASSRGDQETQYF
>TRBV7-9|TRBJ1-1|once|TRBD1
TGTGCCAGCAGCCTTTGGGACAGCAACACTGAAGCTTTCTTT
CASSLWDSNTEAFF
>TRBV5-6|TRBJ1-2|-|-
TGTGCCAGCACACCGGGACGAGGGTGGCTAGGGAGAGGCTACACCTTC
CASTPGRGWLGRGYTF
>TRBV4-2|TRBJ2-7|-|-
TGTGCCAGCAGCCAAGATTTACTAGCCTACGAGCAGTACTTC
CASSQDLLAYEQYF
>TRBV5-5|TRBJ2-7|-|TRBD2
TGTGCCAGCAGTTTTGGACTAGCTGATTCCTACGAGCAGTACTTC
CASSFGLADSYEQYF
>TRBV5-1|TRBJ2-7|-|-
TGCGCCAGCAGCGGCTTTCAGGGCGCCTACGAGCAGTACTTC
CASSGFQGAYEQYF
>TRBV9|TRBJ2-1|-|TRBD2
TGTGCCAGCAGCCAGGGACTAGCGGCATCACGAAGGGATGAGCAGTTCTTC
CASSQGLAASRRDEQFF
>TRBV5-6|TRBJ1-1|once|TRBD1
TGTGCCAGCAGCCCCCCCCGGGGGGACAGAGAAATAAACACTGAAGCTTTCTTT
CASSPPRGDREINTEAFF
>TRBV18|TRBJ2-1|-|TRBD2
TGTGCCAGCTCACCAGGGGCTAGCGGCTACAATGAGCAGTTCTTC
CASSPGASGYNEQFF
>TRBV7-2|TRBJ1-2|-|-
TGTGCCAGCAGCTTCCCCGAGTGGCAGGGCTACTATGGCTACACCTTC
CASSFPEWQGYYGYTF
>TRBV9|TRBJ2-2|-|-
TGTGCCAGCAGCGTATATGACGCCGGGGAGCTGTTTTTT
CASSVYDAGELFF
>TRBV25-1|TRBJ2-7|-|TRBD2
TGTGCCAGCGGGTCAGGGACTAGCGGGAACCACGAGCAGTACTTC
CASGSGTSGNHEQYF
>TRBV25-1|TRBJ1-4|-|TRBD1
TGTGCCAGCACCCCGAATGATGGGGGACAGGGTCATGAAAAACTGTTTTTT
CASTPNDGGQGHEKLFF
>TRBV6-1|TRBJ2-1|-|TRBD1
TGTGCCAGCAGTCGGGACAGGGGCTACAATGAGCAGTTCTTC
CASSRDRGYNEQFF
>TRBV7-6|TRBJ1-1|-|TRBD1
TGTGCCAGCAGCTTAGCCTCAGCAGAACAGGGGTACACTGAAGCTTTCTTT
CASSLASAEQGYTEAFF
>TRBV19|TRBJ2-1|-|TRBD2
TGTGCCAGTAGTAAGGAACTAGCGGGAGGGTTAGTGCAGTTCTTC
CASSKELAGGLVQFF
>TRBV19|TRBJ2-3|few|TRBD2
TGTGCCAGCCGACTAGCGGGATCAGATACGCAGTATTTT
CASRLAGSDTQYF
>TRBV4-3|TRBJ2-5|-|-
TGCGCCAGCAGCCAAGAAATGTGGGAACAAGAGACCCAGTACTTC
CASSQEMWEQETQYF
>TRBV19|TRBJ2-5|few|-
TGTGCCAGTAGTAGGACCCCGGGCCCACAAGAGACCCAGTACTTC
CASSRTPGPQETQYF
>TRBV18|TRBJ1-5|-|TRBD1
TGTGCCAGCTCACAAGGGACAGGGAACAATCAGCCCCAGCATTTT
CASSQGTGNNQPQHF
>TRBV7-2|TRBJ1-2|-|-
TGTGCCAGCAGCGACACCTCGGGCTACACCTTC
CASSDTSGYTF
>TRBV15|TRBJ1-1|-|TRBD1
TGTGCCACCAGCAGAGGGACAGGGGCTGAAGCTTTCTTT
CATSRGTGAEAFF
>TRBV7-2|TRBJ1-2|few|-
TGTGCCAGCAGCCCCCGGTTACAGGGATCGCGCTACACCTTC
CASSPRLQGSRYTF
>TRBV12-2|TRBJ2-4|-|-
TGTGCAAGTCGCCCGCCAGGGGCCCCGGTAGCCAAAAACATTCAGTACTTC
CASRPPGAPVAKNIQYF
>TRBV7-2|TRBJ2-5|-|-
TGTGCCAGCAGCGCAGGACGTAACCAAGAGACCCAGTACTTC
CASSAGRNQETQYF
>TRBV7-2|TRBJ2-5|-|-
TGTGCCAGCAGCCCAAATCTCGGACTGGGTGGGGAGACCCAGTACTTC
CASSPNLGLGGETQYF
>TRBV18|TRBJ2-1|-|TRBD2
TGTGCCAGCTCATACGGGACTAGCGGGACCGGGGAGCAGTTCTTC
CASSYGTSGTGEQFF